This T cell receptor (beta chain) was identified in a study of beta chain features in type 1 diabetes. The authors reverse transcribed all of the isolated RNA, so sequencing captured expressed TCRB transcripts. This table comes from immunoSEQ multiplex PCR, and its TCRdb copy is limited to in-frame clones, with some not included. The data show some 270,000 clones, with approximately 8.1% seen just once and roughly 1% held by the top ten. Germline CDR1 reads LGHNA; CDR2 reads YSLEER. The length of the CDR3 is 17 residues. The ends were cut back, 0 bases at V and 5 bases at J, with 19 bases in the middle.

Sequencing was done on a sample of central memory CD4+ T cells from blood. The rearrangement joins TRBV4-3 to TRBJ1-2, with D perhaps matching TRBD1 (5 bases). The receptor comes from a woman aged 18-35 years in good health. This CDR3 reads CASSQDRGVAVRYGYTF. The CDR3 bases are TGCGCCAGCAGCCAAGATCGGGGGGTTGCCGTTAGGTATGGCTACACCTTC.